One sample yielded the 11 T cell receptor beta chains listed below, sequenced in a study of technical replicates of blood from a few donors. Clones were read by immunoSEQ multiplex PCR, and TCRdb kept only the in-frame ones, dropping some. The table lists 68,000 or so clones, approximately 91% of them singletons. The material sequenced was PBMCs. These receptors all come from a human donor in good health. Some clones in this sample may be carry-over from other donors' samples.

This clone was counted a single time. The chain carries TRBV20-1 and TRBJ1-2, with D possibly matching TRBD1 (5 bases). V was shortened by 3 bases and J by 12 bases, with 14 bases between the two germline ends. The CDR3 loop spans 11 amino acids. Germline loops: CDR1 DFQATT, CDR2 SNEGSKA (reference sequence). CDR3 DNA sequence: TGCAGTGCTAGTAGGGGAAAGGAAGACACCTTC. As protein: CSASRGKEDTF.

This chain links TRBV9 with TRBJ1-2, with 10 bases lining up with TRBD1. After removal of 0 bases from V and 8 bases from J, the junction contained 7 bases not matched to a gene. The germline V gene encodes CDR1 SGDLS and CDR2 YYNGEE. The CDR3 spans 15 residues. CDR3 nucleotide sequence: TGTGCCAGCAGCGTAGGGGGACAGGGGTTATGGGGCTACACCTTC. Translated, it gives CASSVGGQGLWGYTF.

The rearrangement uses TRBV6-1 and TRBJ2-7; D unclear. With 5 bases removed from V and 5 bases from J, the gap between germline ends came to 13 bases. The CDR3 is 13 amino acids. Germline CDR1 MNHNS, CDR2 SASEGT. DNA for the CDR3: TGTGCCAGCAGTCTTGAGAGCCCCCACGAGCAGTACTTC. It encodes CASSLESPHEQYF.

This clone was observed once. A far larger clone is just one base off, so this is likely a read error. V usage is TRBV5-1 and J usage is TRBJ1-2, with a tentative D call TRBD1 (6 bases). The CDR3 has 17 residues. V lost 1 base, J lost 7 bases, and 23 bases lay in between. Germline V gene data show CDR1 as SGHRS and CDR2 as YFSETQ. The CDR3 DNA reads TGCGCCAGCAGCTTGTCGGGTCGGGGCAGGGGAGTATCTGGCTACACCTTC. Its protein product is CASSLSGRGRGVSGYTF.

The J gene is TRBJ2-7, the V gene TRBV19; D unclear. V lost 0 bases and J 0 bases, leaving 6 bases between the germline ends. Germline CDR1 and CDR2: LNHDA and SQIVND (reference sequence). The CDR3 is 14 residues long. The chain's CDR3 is CASSIDLSSYEQYF. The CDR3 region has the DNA TGTGCCAGTAGTATAGACCTTAGCTCCTACGAGCAGTACTTC.

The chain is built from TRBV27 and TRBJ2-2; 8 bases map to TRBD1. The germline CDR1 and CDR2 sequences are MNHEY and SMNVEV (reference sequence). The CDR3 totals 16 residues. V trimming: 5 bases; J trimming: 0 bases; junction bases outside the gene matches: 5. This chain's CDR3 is CASSPDRAPNTGELFF. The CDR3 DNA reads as TGTGCCAGCAGTCCGGACAGGGCGCCGAACACCGGGGAGCTGTTTTTT.

The CDR3 spells CASKSLAGNYGYTF. In nucleotides, the CDR3 is TGTGCCAGCAAGTCCCTGGCGGGGAACTATGGCTACACCTTC. This chain links TRBV27 with TRBJ1-2; D unresolved. From germline, CDR1 is MNHEY and CDR2 SMNVEV (reference sequence). CDR3 size: 14 residues. V was shortened by 7 bases and J by 2 bases, with 14 bases between the two germline ends.

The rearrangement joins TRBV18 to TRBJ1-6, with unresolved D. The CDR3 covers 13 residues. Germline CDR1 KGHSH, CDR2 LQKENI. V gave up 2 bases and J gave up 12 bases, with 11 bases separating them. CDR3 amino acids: CASSPTTLEPLHF. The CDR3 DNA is TGTGCCAGCTCACCAACTACCCTTGAACCCCTCCACTTT. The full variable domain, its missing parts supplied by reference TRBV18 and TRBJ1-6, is NAGVMQNPRHLVRRRGQEARLRCSPMKGHSHVYWYRQLPEEGLKFMVYLQKENIIDESGMPKERFSAEFPKEGPSILRIQQVVRGDSAAYFCASSPTTLEPLHFGNGTRLTVT.

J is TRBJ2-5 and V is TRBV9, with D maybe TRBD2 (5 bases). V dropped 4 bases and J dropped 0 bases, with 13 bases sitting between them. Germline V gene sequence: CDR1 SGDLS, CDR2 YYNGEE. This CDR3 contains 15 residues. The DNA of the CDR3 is TGTGCCAGCAGCTTCGGACTCCAGAACCAAGAGACCCAGTACTTC. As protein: CASSFGLQNQETQYF. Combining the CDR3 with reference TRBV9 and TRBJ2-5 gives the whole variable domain DSGVTQTPKHLITATGQRVTLRCSPRSGDLSVYWYQQSLDQGLQFLIQYYNGEERAKGNILERFSAQQFPDLHSELNLSSLELGDSALYFCASSFGLQNQETQYFGPGTRLLVL.

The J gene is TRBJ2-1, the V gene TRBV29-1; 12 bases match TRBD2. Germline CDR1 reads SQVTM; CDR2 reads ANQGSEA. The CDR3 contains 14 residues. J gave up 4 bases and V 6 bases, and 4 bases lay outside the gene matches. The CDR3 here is CSVGGLAGYNEQFF. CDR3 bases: TGCAGCGTGGGGGGACTAGCGGGTTACAATGAGCAGTTCTTC.

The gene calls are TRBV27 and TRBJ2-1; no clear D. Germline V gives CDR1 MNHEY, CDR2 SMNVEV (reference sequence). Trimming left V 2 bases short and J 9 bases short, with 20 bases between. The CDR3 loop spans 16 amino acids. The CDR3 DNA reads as TGTGCCAGCAGTTTAATGGGTATCCGACTTGGCAGTGAGCAGTTCTTC. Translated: CASSLMGIRLGSEQFF.